The next 25 T cell receptor beta chains were all read from a single sample in a study of beta chain features in type 1 diabetes. The whole isolated RNA underwent reverse transcription, so sequencing captured expressed TCRB transcripts. Repertoires were generated with immunoSEQ multiplex PCR, while TCRdb's copy carries only in-frame clones and drops some. The table includes over 350,000 clones, over 12% detected once. Sequenced: naive CD4+ T cells from blood. The receptors were sampled from a woman between 18 and 29 years old in good health.

The chain links TRBV7-2 to TRBJ2-1; 7 nucleotides agree with TRBD2. After removal of 4 bases from V and 9 bases from J, the junction contained 12 bases not matched to a gene. Germline-derived CDR1 and CDR2 are SGHTA and FQGNSA. The CDR3 has 15 amino acids. CDR3 in amino acids: CASSSSGTLRVEQFF. The CDR3 coding sequence is TGTGCCAGCAGCTCCAGCGGGACTTTACGAGTTGAGCAGTTCTTC.

The gene calls are TRBV5-1 and TRBJ2-5; D is possibly TRBD2 (6 bases). This CDR3 contains 17 residues. Trimming took 0 bases from V and 1 from J, leaving 16 bases between them. CDR1 SGHRS and CDR2 YFSETQ come from the germline V gene. Written as DNA, the CDR3 is TGCGCCAGCAGCTTGGAGCTCTTAGCGGCCACCCAAGAGACCCAGTACTTC. It yields the protein CASSLELLAATQETQYF. The full variable domain, completed using reference TRBV5-1 and TRBJ2-5, is KAGVTQTPRYLIKTRGQQVTLSCSPISGHRSVSWYQQTPGQGLQFLFEYFSETQRNKGNFPGRFSGRQFSNSRSEMNVSTLELGDSALYLCASSLELLAATQETQYFGPGTRLLVL.

The chain combines TRBV5-4 with TRBJ2-7, with 9 bases lining up with TRBD2. Per germline, CDR1 SGHNT and CDR2 YYREEE (reference sequence). The J segment lost 5 bases and the V segment lost 4 bases, leaving 10 bases of the junction unmatched. The CDR3 has 15 residues. CDR3 amino acids: CASSRSGSGFDEQYF. Here the CDR3 DNA reads TGTGCCAGCAGCCGTAGCGGGAGTGGCTTCGACGAGCAGTACTTC.

This clone was seen a few times. The chain carries TRBV28 and TRBJ2-7; perhaps TRBD2 as D (8 bases). Germline V gene lookup returns CDR1 MDHEN and CDR2 SYDVKM. The CDR3 length is 18 residues. The ends were cut back, 4 bases at V and 4 bases at J, with 26 bases in the middle. CDR3 amino acids: CASSSIQGVAGPIYEQYF. The DNA for the CDR3 is TGTGCCAGCAGTTCCATTCAGGGGGTAGCGGGACCAATTTACGAGCAGTACTTC.

The chain links TRBV28 to TRBJ2-1; maybe TRBD1 (5 bases). The CDR3 consists of 13 residues. V gave up 2 bases and J gave up 7 bases, with 9 bases separating them. In germline, CDR1 is MDHEN, CDR2 SYDVKM. The CDR3 DNA reads TGTGCCAGCAGTTTACTGTCAGGGAATGAGCAGTTCTTC. Protein sequence: CASSLLSGNEQFF. The full variable domain, with the rest looked up from reference TRBV28 and TRBJ2-1, is DVKVTQSSRYLVKRTGEKVFLECVQDMDHENMFWYRQDPGLGLRLIYFSYDVKMKEKGDIPEGYSVSREKKERFSLILESASTNQTSMYLCASSLLSGNEQFFGPGTRLTVL.

The chain is built from TRBV14 and TRBJ2-5, with D perhaps TRBD2 (6 bases). CDR3 length: 19 amino acids. Between the trimmed V and J ends, which lost 0 bases and 0 bases, there was a span of 20 bases. In germline, CDR1 is SGHDN, CDR2 FVKESK. Here the CDR3 reads CASSQEREESPLYQETQYF. DNA of the CDR3: TGTGCCAGCAGCCAAGAAAGGGAGGAGTCTCCTCTGTACCAAGAGACCCAGTACTTC.

The chain links TRBV9 to TRBJ2-1; the match to TRBD1 covers 9 bases. There are 15 residues in the CDR3. Unmatched junction bases numbered 4, after V lost 4 bases and J lost 2 bases. CDR1 is SGDLS and CDR2 is YYNGEE in the germline V gene. The CDR3 protein is CASSPRQGAYNEQFF. The CDR3 region has the DNA TGTGCCAGCAGCCCACGACAGGGGGCCTACAATGAGCAGTTCTTC.

The rearrangement links TRBV18 to TRBJ2-1; D may be TRBD2 (5 bases). Trimming took off 2 bases at V and 2 bases at J, with 10 bases between the two ends. The V gene's germline CDR1 is KGHSH and CDR2 LQKENI. This CDR3 has 15 residues. CDR3 in amino acids: CASSPLAGTYNEQFF. The CDR3 DNA reads TGTGCCAGCTCACCATTGGCGGGCACCTACAATGAGCAGTTCTTC.

CDR3: CASSEAQGQRIQYF. CDR3 nucleotide sequence: TGTGCCAGCAGTGAGGCCCAGGGACAGAGGATTCAGTACTTC. The J gene is TRBJ2-4, the V gene TRBV28, with TRBD1 identical over 7 bases. J was trimmed by 10 bases and V by 5 bases; bases with no gene match: 11. CDR3 length equals 14 residues. Germline loops: CDR1 MDHEN, CDR2 SYDVKM.

This clone was found a few times. The CDR3 here is CAWRTSGDTQYF. The CDR3 region has the DNA TGTGCCTGGAGAACTAGTGGAGATACGCAGTATTTT. The chain joins TRBV30 to TRBJ2-3, with a possible D match to TRBD2 (5 bases). Germline CDR1 reads GTSNPN; CDR2 reads SVGIG (reference sequence). V was cut by 3 bases and J by 5 bases, with 9 bases left in between. The CDR3 is made up of 12 amino acids.

This clone was seen a few times. J is TRBJ2-1 and V is TRBV2; 12 nucleotides match TRBD2. The trim removed 1 base at V and 12 bases at J, leaving 7 bases unmatched. The CDR3 has 15 residues. Germline values: CDR1 SNHLY, CDR2 FYNNEI. The DNA for the CDR3 is TGTGCCAGCAGTGAAGTTGGACTAGCGGGATTAGGGCAGTTCTTC. The encoded protein is CASSEVGLAGLGQFF.

The V and J genes are TRBV6-6 and TRBJ2-5; no definite D call. Germline CDR1 MNHNY, CDR2 SVGAGI (reference sequence). V shed 0 bases and J shed 1 base, with 9 bases lying between them. The CDR3 extends over 15 amino acids. CDR3 sequence (DNA): TGTGCCAGCAGTTACTCGAGTGCAGGCCAAGAGACCCAGTACTTC. Translating it yields CASSYSSAGQETQYF.

The genes are TRBV27 and TRBJ1-2, with TRBD1 identical over 10 bases. The V and J ends lost 6 bases and 2 bases, in that order; junction bases with no gene match: 3. The CDR3 extends over 14 amino acids. Germline loops: CDR1 MNHEY, CDR2 SMNVEV (reference sequence). This CDR3 reads CASRPGQGNYGYTF. CDR3 nucleotides: TGTGCCAGCAGACCGGGACAGGGGAACTATGGCTACACCTTC.

The rearrangement joins TRBV7-9 to TRBJ1-1; possibly TRBD1 for D (6 bases). The V end was cut by 5 bases, the J end by 6 bases, with 19 bases between. The CDR3 is 15 amino acids. In germline, CDR1 is SEHNR, CDR2 FQNEAQ (reference sequence). CDR3 in amino acids: CASSLGGGSGAEAFF. CDR3 DNA sequence: TGTGCCAGCAGCCTAGGGGGGGGATCCGGCGCTGAAGCTTTCTTT. Together with reference TRBV7-9 and TRBJ1-1, the CDR3 gives the full variable domain: DTGVSQNPRHKITKRGQNVTFRCDPISEHNRLYWYRQTLGQGPEFLTYFQNEAQLEKSRLLSDRFSAERPKGSFSTLEIQRTEQGDSAMYLCASSLGGGSGAEAFFGQGTRLTVV.

CDR3: CSMRRGYEQYF. In DNA form, the CDR3 reads TGCAGTATGAGGCGGGGCTACGAGCAGTACTTC. The V and J genes are TRBV29-1 and TRBJ2-7, with D possibly being TRBD2 (6 bases). This CDR3 comprises 11 residues. The germline V gene encodes CDR1 SQVTM and CDR2 ANQGSEA.

In its sample, this clone was seen a few times. Different DNA sequences within this sample yield the same CDR3. This chain uses TRBV19 with TRBJ1-1, with D possibly matching TRBD1 (5 bases). V was trimmed by 9 bases and J by 1 base, leaving 9 bases between them. The CDR3 sequence is 12 residues long. Germline loops: CDR1 LNHDA, CDR2 SQIVND (reference sequence). This CDR3 is CASDDRNTEAFF. The CDR3 DNA reads as TGTGCCAGCGATGACAGGAACACTGAAGCTTTCTTT. Full variable domain (rest looked up from reference TRBV19 and TRBJ1-1): DGGITQSPKYLFRKEGQNVTLSCEQNLNHDAMYWYRQDPGQGLRLIYYSQIVNDFQKGDIAEGYSVSREKKESFPLTVTSAQKNPTAFYLCASDDRNTEAFFGQGTRLTVV.

This clone was counted only a few times. V and J are TRBV28 and TRBJ2-7; 8 nucleotides agree with TRBD2. After removal of 4 bases from V and 9 bases from J, the junction contained 14 bases not matched to a gene. CDR3 length equals 15 residues. Looked up from germline, CDR1 is MDHEN and CDR2 is SYDVKM. The CDR3 protein is CASSSPGTSPYVQYF. DNA of the CDR3: TGTGCCAGCAGTTCACCCGGGACTAGTCCCTATGTGCAGTACTTC.

The chain carries TRBV5-4 and TRBJ2-3; D is uncertain. The V end lost 2 bases, the J end lost 6 bases, and 7 bases lay between the germline ends. CDR1 SGHNT and CDR2 YYREEE come from the germline V gene (reference sequence). The CDR3 sequence is 12 residues long. The CDR3 DNA is TGTGCCAGCAGCTTCACGGAGGATACGCAGTATTTT. It translates to CASSFTEDTQYF.

This clone has only a few counts. J is TRBJ2-5 and V is TRBV28; 9 bases agree with TRBD2. V shed 5 bases and J 4 bases; nucleotides not matched to a gene: 2. The CDR3 sequence is 13 residues long. The germline gives CDR1 MDHEN, CDR2 SYDVKM. CDR3 in amino acids: CASSVAGAETQYF. For the CDR3, the DNA is TGTGCCAGCAGTGTAGCGGGAGCAGAGACCCAGTACTTC.

This rearrangement joins TRBV16 to TRBJ2-5; perhaps TRBD2 as D (5 bases). The better agreement between TRBJ2-7 and the DNA end casts doubt on the J call. The CDR3 is 13 amino acids. Germline V gene sequence: CDR1 KGHSY, CDR2 FQNENV. DNA for the CDR3: TGTGCCAGCAGCCACGGAGGACCCTACGAGCAGTACTTC. Amino acids: CASSHGGPYEQYF.

The chain recombines TRBV4-1 with TRBJ1-4, with D unclear. The V end lost 3 bases, the J end lost 7 bases, and 12 bases lay between the germline ends. The CDR3 extends over 14 amino acids. Germline assignment: CDR1 MGHRA and CDR2 YSYEKL. CDR3 residues: CASSQGGLFEKLFF. The CDR3 coding sequence is TGCGCCAGCAGCCAGGGAGGATTGTTTGAAAAACTGTTTTTT.

There are a few counts of this clone. V gene TRBV4-1 combines with J gene TRBJ2-1; 8 bases map to TRBD1. Germline CDR1 reads MGHRA; CDR2 reads YSYEKL. V lost 2 bases to trimming and J lost 2 bases; unmatched junction nucleotides: 5. CDR3 length: 16 amino acids. CDR3 loop: CASSQPDRVTYNEQFF. Written as DNA, the CDR3 is TGCGCCAGCAGCCAACCGGACAGGGTCACCTACAATGAGCAGTTCTTC.

This clone has a handful of counts. The CDR3 bases are TGTGCCAGCAGCTTAGTGGCGGTGAGCGCGTACGAGCAGTACTTC. Translating it yields CASSLVAVSAYEQYF. This chain uses TRBV7-9 with TRBJ2-7; D call uncertain. Trimming took 1 base from V and 4 from J, leaving 14 bases between them. The CDR3 has 15 amino acids. Germline values: CDR1 SEHNR, CDR2 FQNEAQ (reference sequence).

The chain has TRBV18 and TRBJ2-7; possibly TRBD1 for D (5 bases). CDR1 KGHSH and CDR2 LQKENI come from the germline V gene. CDR3 size: 14 residues. Between the trimmed V and J ends, which lost 3 bases and 2 bases, there was a span of 11 bases. The CDR3 protein is CASSPRQNPYEQYF. Here the CDR3 DNA reads TGTGCCAGCTCACCCCGACAGAACCCCTACGAGCAGTACTTC. The variable domain in full, completed from reference TRBV18 and TRBJ2-7, reads NAGVMQNPRHLVRRRGQEARLRCSPMKGHSHVYWYRQLPEEGLKFMVYLQKENIIDESGMPKERFSAEFPKEGPSILRIQQVVRGDSAAYFCASSPRQNPYEQYFGPGTRLTVT.

This clone was seen a handful of times. The sample has other DNA sequences that encode this CDR3 too. The genes are TRBV18 and TRBJ1-2; 8 bases match TRBD1. The V gene end was trimmed by 3 bases and the J gene end by 3 bases; junction bases not matched to a gene: 0. The CDR3 is made up of 13 amino acids. Germline V gene sequence: CDR1 KGHSH, CDR2 LQKENI. The CDR3 DNA sequence: TGTGCCAGCTCACCGGACAGGGACTATGGCTACACCTTC. Translating it yields CASSPDRDYGYTF.